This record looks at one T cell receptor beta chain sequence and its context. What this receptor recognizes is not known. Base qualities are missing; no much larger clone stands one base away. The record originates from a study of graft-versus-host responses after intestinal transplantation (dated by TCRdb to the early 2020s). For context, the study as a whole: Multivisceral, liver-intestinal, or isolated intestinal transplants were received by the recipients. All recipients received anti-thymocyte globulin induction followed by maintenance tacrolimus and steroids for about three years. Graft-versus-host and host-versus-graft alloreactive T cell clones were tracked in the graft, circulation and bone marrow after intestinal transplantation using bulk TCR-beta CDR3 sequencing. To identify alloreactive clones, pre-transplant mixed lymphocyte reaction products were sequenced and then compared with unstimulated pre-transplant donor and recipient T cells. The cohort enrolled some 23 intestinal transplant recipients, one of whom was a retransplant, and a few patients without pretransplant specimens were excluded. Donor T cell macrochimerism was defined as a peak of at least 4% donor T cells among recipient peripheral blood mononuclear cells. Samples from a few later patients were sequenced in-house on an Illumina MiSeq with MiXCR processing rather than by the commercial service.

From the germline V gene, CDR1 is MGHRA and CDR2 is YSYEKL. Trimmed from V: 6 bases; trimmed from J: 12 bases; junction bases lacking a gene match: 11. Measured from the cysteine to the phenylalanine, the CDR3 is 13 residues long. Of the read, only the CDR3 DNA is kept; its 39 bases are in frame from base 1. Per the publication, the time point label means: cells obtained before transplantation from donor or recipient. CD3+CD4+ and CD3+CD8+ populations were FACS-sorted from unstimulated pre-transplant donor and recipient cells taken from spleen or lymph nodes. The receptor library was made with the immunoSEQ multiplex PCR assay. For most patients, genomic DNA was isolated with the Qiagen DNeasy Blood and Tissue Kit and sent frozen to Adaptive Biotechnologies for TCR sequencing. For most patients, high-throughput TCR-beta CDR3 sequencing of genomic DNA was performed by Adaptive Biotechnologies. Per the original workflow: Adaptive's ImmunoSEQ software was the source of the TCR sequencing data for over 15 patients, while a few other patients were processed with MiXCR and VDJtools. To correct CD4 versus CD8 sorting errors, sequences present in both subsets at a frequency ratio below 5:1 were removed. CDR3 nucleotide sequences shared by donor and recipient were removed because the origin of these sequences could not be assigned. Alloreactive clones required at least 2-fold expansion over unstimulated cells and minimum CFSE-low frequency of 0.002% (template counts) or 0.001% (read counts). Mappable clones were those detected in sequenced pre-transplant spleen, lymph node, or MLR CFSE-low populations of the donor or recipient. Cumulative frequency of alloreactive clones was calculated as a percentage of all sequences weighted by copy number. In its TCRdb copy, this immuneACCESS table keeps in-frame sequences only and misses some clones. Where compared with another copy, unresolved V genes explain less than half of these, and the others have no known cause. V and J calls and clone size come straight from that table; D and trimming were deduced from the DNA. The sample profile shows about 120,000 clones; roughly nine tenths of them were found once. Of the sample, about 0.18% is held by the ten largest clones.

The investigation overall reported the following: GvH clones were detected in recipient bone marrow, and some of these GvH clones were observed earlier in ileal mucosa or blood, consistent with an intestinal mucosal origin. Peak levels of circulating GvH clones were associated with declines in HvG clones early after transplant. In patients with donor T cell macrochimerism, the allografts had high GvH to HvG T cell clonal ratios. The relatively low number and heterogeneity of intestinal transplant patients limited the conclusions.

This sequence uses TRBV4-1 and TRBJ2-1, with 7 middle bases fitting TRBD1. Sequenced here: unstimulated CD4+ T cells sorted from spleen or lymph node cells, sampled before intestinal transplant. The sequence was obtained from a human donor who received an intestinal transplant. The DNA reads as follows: TGCGCCAGCAGATCTACAGGGGTTCAGAGGCAGTTCTTC. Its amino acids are CASRSTGVQRQFF.